The T cell receptor (beta chain) described here comes from a study of blood T cell repertoires in COVID-19. On the study more broadly: Italy, Spain and the United States were the sources of the convalescent and acute COVID-19 samples. PBMCs, B-cell-depleted T cells, or T cells were the source of the cDNA or gDNA that made up the material.

Germline V gene lookup returns CDR1 MNHEY and CDR2 SVGAGI. The CDR3 is 13 residues long. The trim removed 9 bases at V and 5 bases at J, leaving 8 bases unmatched. In the original processing: Reference gene primers were amplified, and this amplification served to estimate nucleated cell counts. Assay used: immunoSEQ multiplex PCR; TCRdb lists only in-frame clones, some missing. D and trimming come from the DNA, and the V and J calls and clone size come from that table. The sample consists of about 70,000 clones, about three quarters of them appearing once. The chain recombines TRBV6-5 with TRBJ2-7; 9 bases are a match to TRBD1. The specimen was peripheral blood. This sequence was found in a woman of 80 years or more with active or convalescent COVID-19. The CDR3 sequence is CASRQGVGNEQYF. The CDR3 DNA reads as TGTGCCAGTAGACAGGGGGTGGGGAACGAGCAGTACTTC.